Sequencing of this T cell receptor (beta chain) was carried out in a study of T-cell reconstitution after alpha-beta-depleted transplantation in children. This clonotype has just a few counts. Germline and junction disagree at one end, which may indicate a read error. TCRbeta library construction was performed incorporating unique molecular identifiers. From the PCR reads, TCRdb called clonotypes with MiXCR, one entry per CDR3 protein. The repertoire holds about 610,000 distinct CDR3 sequences, with roughly 10% as singletons. The sample in question was PBMCs from the stem cell graft donor, obtained from the stem cell graft. The source of this sequence is a human donor who donated a stem cell graft to a child with acute myeloid leukemia.

This CDR3 is CASGQEGPLHF. The DNA of the CDR3 is TGTGCCAGCGGCCAAGAAGGACCCCTCCACTTT. The chain uses TRBV3-1 and TRBJ1-6, with no clear D. Germline lookup yields CDR1 LGHDT and CDR2 YNNKEL (reference sequence). This CDR3 comprises 11 residues.